These 17 T cell receptor beta chains were sequenced from one sample in a study of cytomegalovirus exposure and HLA in healthy donors. Vbeta (60) and Jbeta (13) primers were used in the PCR. Assay: immunoSEQ multiplex PCR; the TCRdb copy retains only in-frame clones and omits some. Of 150,000 to 200,000 clones listed, 78% were seen once; the top ten hold approximately 3%. Sample: PBMCs. Receptors were obtained from a woman aged 40 to 50 in good health and CMV-seronegative.

The genes are TRBV19 and TRBJ2-7; 9 bases are shared with TRBD1. Germline CDR1 and CDR2: LNHDA and SQIVND (reference sequence). This CDR3 spans 16 amino acids. The V gene end was trimmed by 7 bases and the J gene end by 5 bases; junction bases not matched to a gene: 15. The CDR3 region has the DNA TGTGCCAGTAACCTCGGGGCGGGGACAGGGATAAACGAGCAGTACTTC. It translates to CASNLGAGTGINEQYF.

V gene TRBV27 combines with J gene TRBJ2-7; possibly TRBD1 for D (6 bases). Trimming removed 3 bases at V and 2 bases at J, with 14 bases between. CDR1 and CDR2 (germline): MNHEY, SMNVEV (reference sequence). The CDR3 consists of 15 residues. The CDR3 sequence: CASSFSGVRAYEQYF. DNA for the CDR3: TGTGCCAGCAGTTTTTCAGGGGTACGGGCCTACGAGCAGTACTTC.

In its sample, this clone was seen a few times. The chain couples TRBV6-5 to TRBJ2-7; 10 positions agree with TRBD1. V dropped 4 bases and J dropped 5; count of bases not matched to a gene: 8. Germline V lookup: CDR1 MNHEY, CDR2 SVGAGI. This CDR3 region has 15 residues. The CDR3 DNA reads as TGTGCCAGCAGTTCGAGACAGGGGGCTGACGACGAGCAGTACTTC. Its protein is CASSSRQGADDEQYF.

The CDR3 DNA follows: TGTGCCACCAGCAGAGCAGGTCTTGAAGCTTTCTTT. This translates into CATSRAGLEAFF. The V and J genes are TRBV15 and TRBJ1-1; no firm D call. Germline CDR1 is LNHNV and CDR2 is YYDKDF (reference sequence). CDR3 length: 12 residues. V lost 1 base, J lost 7 bases, and 7 bases lay in between.

This rearrangement joins TRBV5-1 to TRBJ1-2; a possible D gene is TRBD1 (5 bases). V was cut by 4 bases and J by 8 bases, with 27 bases left in between. CDR1 and CDR2 from the germline V gene are SGHRS and YFSETQ. The CDR3 spans 17 residues. The CDR3 loop reads CASSPAGLLAGKGGYTF. The DNA for the CDR3 is TGCGCCAGCAGCCCCGCAGGTTTGTTGGCAGGGAAAGGAGGCTACACCTTC. The whole variable domain, remainder taken from reference TRBV5-1 and TRBJ1-2, is KAGVTQTPRYLIKTRGQQVTLSCSPISGHRSVSWYQQTPGQGLQFLFEYFSETQRNKGNFPGRFSGRQFSNSRSEMNVSTLELGDSALYLCASSPAGLLAGKGGYTFGSGTRLTVV.

This clone was observed a handful of times. The rearrangement uses TRBV7-3 and TRBJ1-1; D ambiguous. This CDR3 is built from 13 residues. Germline-derived CDR1 and CDR2 are SGHTA and FQGTGA. Trimming left V 0 bases short and J 1 base short, with 3 bases between. CDR3 loop: CASSLTWNTEAFF. The DNA for the CDR3 is TGTGCCAGCAGCTTAACCTGGAACACTGAAGCTTTCTTT.

The chain combines TRBV5-4 with TRBJ2-4, with TRBD1 as a possible D gene (6 bases). CDR1 is SGHNT, CDR2 YYREEE, per germline (reference sequence). The V end was cut by 0 bases, the J end by 1 base, with 11 bases between. The CDR3 covers 16 residues. CDR3 in amino acids: CASSLGVGGAKNIQYF. CDR3 nucleotide sequence: TGTGCCAGCAGCTTGGGAGTAGGGGGTGCCAAAAACATTCAGTACTTC.

The chain has TRBV7-2 and TRBJ2-5, with 10 bases aligning to TRBD1. The CDR3 totals 14 residues. The germline CDR1 and CDR2 sequences are SGHTA and FQGNSA. J was trimmed by 3 bases and V by 4 bases; bases with no gene match: 2. The chain's CDR3 is CASSSGQGKETQYF. CDR3 in DNA: TGTGCCAGCAGCTCGGGACAGGGGAAAGAGACCCAGTACTTC.

This chain connects TRBV28 to TRBJ1-1, with 8 bases aligning to TRBD1. Losses at the gene ends were 7 bases for V and 7 bases for J; bases not matched to a gene: 17. The CDR3 runs 16 residues. Germline V gives CDR1 MDHEN, CDR2 SYDVKM. The CDR3 sequence: CASTIFGTGPRGEAFF. In DNA form, the CDR3 reads TGTGCCAGCACCATATTCGGGACAGGTCCGAGGGGTGAAGCTTTCTTT. The entire variable domain, with the rest obtained from reference TRBV28 and TRBJ1-1, is as follows: DVKVTQSSRYLVKRTGEKVFLECVQDMDHENMFWYRQDPGLGLRLIYFSYDVKMKEKGDIPEGYSVSREKKERFSLILESASTNQTSMYLCASTIFGTGPRGEAFFGQGTRLTVV.

The J gene is TRBJ1-1, the V gene TRBV5-1, with D maybe TRBD1 (6 bases). V gave up 5 bases and J gave up 1 base, with 12 bases separating them. The CDR3 is made up of 14 amino acids. CDR1 and CDR2 (germline): SGHRS, YFSETQ. Here the CDR3 DNA reads TGCGCCAGCAGGTATATACAGGGGAACACTGAAGCTTTCTTT. Protein product: CASRYIQGNTEAFF.

In its sample, this clone was seen a few times. The V call is TRBV7-3, the J call TRBJ1-1, with TRBD1 matching over 7 bases. V trimming: 7 bases; J trimming: 11 bases; junction bases outside the gene matches: 7. The CDR3 contains 11 residues. Germline V gene sequence: CDR1 SGHTA, CDR2 FQGTGA. The CDR3 spells CASINRGAAFF. The CDR3 DNA is TGTGCCAGCATCAACAGGGGAGCGGCTTTCTTT. Full variable domain (remainder filled in from reference TRBV7-3 and TRBJ1-1): GAGVSQTPSNKVTEKGKYVELRCDPISGHTALYWYRQSLGQGPEFLIYFQGTGAADDSGLPNDRFFAVRPEGSVSTLKIQRTERGDSAVYLCASINRGAAFFGQGTRLTVV.

The V call is TRBV5-5, the J call TRBJ2-3; D might be TRBD1 (5 bases). Trimming took off 2 bases at V and 3 bases at J, with 10 bases between the two ends. From germline, CDR1 is SGHKS and CDR2 YYEKEE (reference sequence). The CDR3 loop spans 14 amino acids. CDR3 in DNA: TGTGCCAGCAGCTTACGAGACAGTACAGATACGCAGTATTTT. Translation gives CASSLRDSTDTQYF.

This clone appeared a single time. V is TRBV29-1 and J is TRBJ1-2, with 7 bases lining up with TRBD1. The CDR3 length is 13 residues. CDR1 SQVTM and CDR2 ANQGSEA come from the germline V gene. V dropped 8 bases and J dropped 3; count of bases not matched to a gene: 9. The chain's CDR3 is CSSWTGGDYGYTF. In nucleotides, the CDR3 is TGCAGCTCCTGGACAGGAGGAGACTATGGCTACACCTTC.

This chain's CDR3 is CASSKPGPSNQPQHF. CDR3 coding DNA: TGTGCCAGTAGTAAGCCAGGGCCTAGCAATCAGCCCCAGCATTTT. The rearrangement uses TRBV19 and TRBJ1-5; TRBD1 is a possible D gene (5 bases). V shed 4 bases and J shed 0 bases, with 10 bases lying between them. The length of the CDR3 is 15 residues. CDR1 is LNHDA and CDR2 is SQIVND in the germline V gene (reference sequence).

This clone has a single count. The chain employs TRBV5-4 and TRBJ1-2, with TRBD1 identical over 8 bases. In germline, CDR1 is SGHNT, CDR2 YYREEE (reference sequence). This CDR3 contains 15 residues. Germline trimming cut 4 bases from V and 4 bases from J; bases unmatched to any gene: 9. The chain's CDR3 is CASSPWTGYGYGYTF. Here the CDR3 DNA reads TGTGCCAGCAGCCCCTGGACAGGGTACGGCTATGGCTACACCTTC.

The chain recombines TRBV6-1 with TRBJ2-5; no definite D call. Germline values: CDR1 MNHNS, CDR2 SASEGT. Trimming cost V 8 bases and J 2 bases, with 12 bases left between them. The length of the CDR3 is 13 residues. CDR3 bases: TGTGCCAGCCAGGCCTCTACACAAGAGACCCAGTACTTC. As protein: CASQASTQETQYF.

This chain joins TRBV6-1 and TRBJ1-2; TRBD1 matches 11 bases. CDR1 MNHNS and CDR2 SASEGT come from the germline V gene. V shed 8 bases, J shed 3 bases, and the junction held 5 bases outside the gene matches. The CDR3 covers 14 residues. The CDR3 coding sequence is TGTGCCAGCGACCCGGACAGGGGGCACTATGGCTACACCTTC. Residues: CASDPDRGHYGYTF.